The clone carrying this T cell receptor (beta chain) showed up many times. Its antigen is not known. This record belongs to a study of beta chain features in type 1 diabetes. Study-wide results and limits: Moderately but significantly shorter TCRB CDR3s were found in Type 1 diabetes patients in all four CD4+ subsets.

The V and J ends lost 5 bases and 4 bases, in that order; junction bases with no gene match: 6. Germline CDR1 reads SGHTA; CDR2 reads FQGNSA. CDR3 length equals 15 residues. Isolated RNA was reverse transcribed in full, so expressed TCRB transcripts were sequenced. The protocol was immunoSEQ multiplex PCR, while the TCRdb copy is restricted to in-frame clones and leaves out a portion. The sample has 300,000 or so clones, roughly 8% seen once; the top ten hold roughly 0.44%. This sequence originates from a woman aged 18-30 years in good health. The chain has TRBV7-2 and TRBJ1-5; 9 bases align to TRBD1. The sample was central memory CD4+ T cells from blood. CDR3 DNA sequence: TGTGCCAGCAGCAGGGGACAGGGCAGAAATCAGCCCCAGCATTTT. Its protein product is CASSRGQGRNQPQHF.